The clone carrying this T cell receptor beta chain has a handful of counts. Trimming stripped 11 bases from V and 9 bases from J, with 14 bases between. CDR1 is LNHNV and CDR2 is YYDKDF in the germline V gene (reference sequence). The CDR3 contains 11 residues. The data were obtained in a study of regulatory T cells in long-lasting Graves disease. Across the whole study: Patients with new Graves' disease had used antithyroid drugs below 3 months.

Arm-PCR of CDR3 regions and iRepertoire HTBI primers were the basis on which TCR beta libraries were built. Using its own MiXCR run on the multiplex PCR reads, TCRdb lists one record per CDR3 protein. This sample has about 330,000 distinct CDR3 sequences, with 16% found just once. As for time point: newly diagnosed GD, antithyroid drugs for less than 3 months. TCR sequences were obtained from RNA taken from PBMCs. American Thyroid Association guidelines were used to diagnose Graves' disease. In addition, the sample was reused for a study of T cells in Graves' hyperthyroidism and ophthalmopathy.

The genes are TRBV15 and TRBJ2-1, with D perhaps matching TRBD2 (6 bases). The specimen comprised peripheral blood mononuclear cells (PBMCs), sampled at new diagnosis, from a patient treated with antithyroid drugs. The receptor's source is a woman aged 18 to 35 with Graves disease. The DNA for the CDR3 is TGTGCCTCCGGGGCGGGGCCTGAGCAGTTCTTC. It is translated as CASGAGPEQFF.